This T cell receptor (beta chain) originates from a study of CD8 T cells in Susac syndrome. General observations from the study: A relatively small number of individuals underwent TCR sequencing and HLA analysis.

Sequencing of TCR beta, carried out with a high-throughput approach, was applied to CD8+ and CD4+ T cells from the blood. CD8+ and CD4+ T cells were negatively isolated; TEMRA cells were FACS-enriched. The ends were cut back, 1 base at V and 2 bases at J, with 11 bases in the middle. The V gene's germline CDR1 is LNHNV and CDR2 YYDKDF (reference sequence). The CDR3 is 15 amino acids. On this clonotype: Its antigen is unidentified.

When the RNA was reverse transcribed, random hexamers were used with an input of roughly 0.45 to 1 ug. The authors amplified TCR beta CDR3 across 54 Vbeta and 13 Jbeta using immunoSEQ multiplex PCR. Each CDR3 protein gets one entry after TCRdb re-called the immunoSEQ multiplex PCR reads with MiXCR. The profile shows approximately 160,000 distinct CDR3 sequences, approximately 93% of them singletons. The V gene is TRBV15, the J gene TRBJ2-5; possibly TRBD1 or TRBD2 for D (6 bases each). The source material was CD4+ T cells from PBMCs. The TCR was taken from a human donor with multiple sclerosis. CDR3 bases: TGTGCCACCAGCAGAGGAGGGGGGCAACAAGAGACCCAGTACTTC. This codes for CATSRGGGQQETQYF.